This TCR beta chain appears in the sequencing data of a study of T-cell reconstitution after alpha-beta-depleted transplantation in children. Germline CDR1 DFQATT, CDR2 SNEGSKA (reference sequence). Unmatched junction bases numbered 12, after V lost 0 bases and J lost 6 bases. The CDR3 length is 16 residues. TCRbeta library preparation incorporated unique molecular identifiers. TCRdb used MiXCR to reprocess the PCR reads, holding one entry per CDR3 protein. This sample has 440,000 or so distinct CDR3 sequences, with around 9.9% found just once. The source is a human donor who donated a stem cell graft to a child with acute myeloid leukemia. This chain joins TRBV20-1 and TRBJ2-7, with 9 positions matching TRBD2. The input for sequencing was PBMCs from the stem cell graft donor, taken from the stem cell graft. This CDR3 is CSARDKASGTRGEQYF. The CDR3 DNA sequence: TGCAGTGCTAGAGATAAGGCTAGCGGGACAAGGGGCGAGCAGTACTTC.